The present TCR beta chain was sequenced within a study of T cell clones after liver transplantation (dated by TCRdb to 2018 to 2020). Regarding the complete study: The samples were obtained from ITN030ST, a randomized trial that attempted immunosuppression withdrawal within 2 years after liver transplantation. Donor-reactive T cell clones were identified using TCRbeta sequencing after a pre-transplant mixed lymphocyte reaction and were then followed in post-transplant blood. As an antigen-independent comparator for donor-reactive sequences, third party-reactive TCRbeta sequences were also identified from pre-transplant MLRs. Three of the eight recipients were HCV-positive; the others were transplanted for non-autoimmune, non-viral indications. Until randomization at 12-24 months post-transplant, subjects were given standard immunosuppression, with no induction therapy. Tolerance was defined as complete withdrawal of immunosuppression for at least one year without a rise in liver enzymes beyond twice the upper limit of normal. Blood samples were taken pre-transplant, pre-randomization before withdrawal, and post-randomization after full withdrawal or failed withdrawal. The study cohort included 8 liver transplant recipients, of whom 3 were classified as tolerant and 5 as non-tolerant.

The full study reports these points: When repertoire turnover was taken into account, detection of donor-reactive sequences was significantly reduced in 7 of 8 subjects for CD4 and in 8 of 8 subjects for CD8. Low numbers of available donor cells limited the measurable donor-reactive repertoire in a couple of subjects. Donor-reactive sequences declined more than third party-reactive ones, suggesting partial antigen-specific deletion unrelated to withdrawal success. In most of the 8 subjects, regardless of tolerance or HCV status, circulating donor-reactive CD4 TCRbeta sequences dropped significantly post-transplant. Because of small, heterogeneous patient numbers and non-standardized post-transplant time points, the conclusions were only preliminary. Since no allograft tissue specimens were available, donor-reactive T cells may have migrated into the graft instead of being deleted.

The sample's time point label, decoded: pre-transplant. Unstimulated PBMCs, after thawing, were stained for CD3, CD4 and CD8 and then FACS-sorted into CD3+CD4+ and CD3+CD8+ populations. Randomization to immunosuppression withdrawal applied to every one of the 8 studied subjects. The Qiagen DNeasy Blood and Tissue Kit was used to isolate genomic DNA. Reading the germline V gene gives CDR1 MNHEY and CDR2 SVGAGI. V and J lose 2 bases and 5 bases, and a span of 9 bases separates them. Reading from cysteine to phenylalanine, the CDR3 counts 13 amino acids. Of all the DNA, just the CDR3 is kept, 39 bases in frame from base 1. On this clone itself: Its recognized antigen is unknown. The sample holds no much larger clone one base away, and base qualities are not on file.

High-throughput TCRbeta CDR3 sequencing of frozen genomic DNA was performed by immunoSEQ, including PCR amplification, mapping, bias correction and internal controls. In the source study's methods: Only productive rearrangements were retained, and each unique TCRbeta sequence was defined by its CDR3 nucleotide sequence together with its V and J gene. For a sequence to be called donor-reactive, it needed a frequency of at least 0.01% and at least 5-fold expansion in CFSE-low cells compared with unstimulated pre-transplant cells. Minimum frequency thresholds were set for each subject based on the unstimulated sample with the lowest template count, ensuring at least 90% detection power. Jensen-Shannon divergence between the top 1000 TCRbeta sequences post-transplant and pre-transplant was used to measure repertoire turnover. Two-sided Fisher's exact tests were used to test for changes in how often donor-reactive sequences were detected. TCRdb holds this immuneACCESS table with in-frame rearrangements only. Some clones are missing; in checked studies, unresolved V genes explain under half, and the rest has no known cause. That table is the source of V, J and clone size, and D and trimming were worked out from the DNA. This sample has 20,000 to 30,000 clones in its table, and 55% to 75% of those were observed once. Together, the top ten hold approximately 3% of the sample.

The source of this sequence is a human donor who received a liver transplant. Rearrangement joined TRBV6-5 to TRBJ1-1; the D gene assignment is ambiguous. This specimen consisted of CD4+ T cells from blood, obtained before liver transplant. CDR3 protein: CASSYPAATEAFF. The bases are TGTGCCAGCAGTTACCCCGCGGCTACTGAAGCTTTCTTT.